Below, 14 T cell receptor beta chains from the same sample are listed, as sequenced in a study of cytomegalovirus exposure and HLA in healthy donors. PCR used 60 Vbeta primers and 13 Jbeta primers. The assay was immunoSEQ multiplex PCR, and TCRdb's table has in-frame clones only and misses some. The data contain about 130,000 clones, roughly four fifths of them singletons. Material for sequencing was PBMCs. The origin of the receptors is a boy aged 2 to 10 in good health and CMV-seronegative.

In nucleotides, the CDR3 is TGTGCCATCAGTGGGCAGAACACCATATATTTT. Translated: CAISGQNTIYF. V gene TRBV10-3 combines with J gene TRBJ1-3; no clear D. This CDR3 has 11 residues. Germline V lookup: CDR1 ENHRY, CDR2 SYGVKD. The ends were cut back, 4 bases at V and 7 bases at J, with 5 bases in the middle.

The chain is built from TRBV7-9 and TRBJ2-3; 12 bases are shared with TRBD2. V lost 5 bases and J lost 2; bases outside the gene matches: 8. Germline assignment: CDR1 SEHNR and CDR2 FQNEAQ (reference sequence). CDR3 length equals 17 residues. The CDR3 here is CASSGSSSGRATDTQYF. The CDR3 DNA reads TGTGCCAGCAGCGGCAGTTCTAGCGGGAGGGCCACAGATACGCAGTATTTT.

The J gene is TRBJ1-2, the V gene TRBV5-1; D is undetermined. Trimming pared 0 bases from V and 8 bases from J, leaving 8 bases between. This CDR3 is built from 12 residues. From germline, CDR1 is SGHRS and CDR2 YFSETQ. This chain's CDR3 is CASSLANGGYTF. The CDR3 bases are TGCGCCAGCAGCTTGGCCAATGGCGGCTACACCTTC. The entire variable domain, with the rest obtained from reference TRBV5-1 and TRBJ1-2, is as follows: KAGVTQTPRYLIKTRGQQVTLSCSPISGHRSVSWYQQTPGQGLQFLFEYFSETQRNKGNFPGRFSGRQFSNSRSEMNVSTLELGDSALYLCASSLANGGYTFGSGTRLTVV.

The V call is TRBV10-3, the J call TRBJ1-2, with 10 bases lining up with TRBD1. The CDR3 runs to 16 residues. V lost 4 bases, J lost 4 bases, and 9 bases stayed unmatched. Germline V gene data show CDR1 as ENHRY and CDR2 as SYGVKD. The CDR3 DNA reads TGTGCCATCAGTGTGGGGGGACAGGGGATCAGCTATGGCTACACCTTC. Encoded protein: CAISVGGQGISYGYTF.

CDR3 DNA: TGTGCCTGGAGTCAGAGGACAGGGGGGACGAGAGAGACCCAGTACTTC. It specifies CAWSQRTGGTRETQYF. The chain employs TRBV30 and TRBJ2-5; TRBD1 agrees at 10 bases. The V segment lost 2 bases and the J segment 4 bases; nucleotides outside the gene matches: 10. This CDR3 is built from 16 residues. CDR1 is GTSNPN, CDR2 SVGIG, per germline (reference sequence).

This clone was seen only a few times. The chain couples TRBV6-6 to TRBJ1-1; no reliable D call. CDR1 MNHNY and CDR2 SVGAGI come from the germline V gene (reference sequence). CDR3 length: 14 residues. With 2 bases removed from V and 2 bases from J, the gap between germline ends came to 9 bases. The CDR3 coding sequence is TGTGCCAGCAGTTACCTACAGCCAAACACTGAAGCTTTCTTT. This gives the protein CASSYLQPNTEAFF.

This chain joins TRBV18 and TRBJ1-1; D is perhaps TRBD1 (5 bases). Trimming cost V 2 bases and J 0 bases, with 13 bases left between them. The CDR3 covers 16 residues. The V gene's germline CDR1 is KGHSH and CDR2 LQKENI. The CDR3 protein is CASSPGGRGVNTEAFF. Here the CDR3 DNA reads TGTGCCAGCTCACCAGGCGGAAGGGGCGTGAACACTGAAGCTTTCTTT.

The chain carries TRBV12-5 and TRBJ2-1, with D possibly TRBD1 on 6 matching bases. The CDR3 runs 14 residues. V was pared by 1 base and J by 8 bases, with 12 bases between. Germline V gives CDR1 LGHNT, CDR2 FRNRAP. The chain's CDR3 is CASGLGQEVDEQFF. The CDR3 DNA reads TGTGCTAGTGGTTTGGGACAGGAGGTGGATGAGCAGTTCTTC.

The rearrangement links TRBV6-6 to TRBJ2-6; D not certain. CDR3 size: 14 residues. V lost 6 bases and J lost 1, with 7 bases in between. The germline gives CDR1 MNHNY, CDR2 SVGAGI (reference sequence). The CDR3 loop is CASSPYSGANVLTF. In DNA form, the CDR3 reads TGTGCCAGCAGCCCCTATTCTGGGGCCAACGTCCTGACTTTC.

DNA for the CDR3: TGTGCCAGCAGCTCTAAACTACAGGGTCCTGGTGAAAAACTGTTTTTT. This codes for CASSSKLQGPGEKLFF. This sequence joins TRBV7-9 and TRBJ1-4; maybe TRBD1 (6 bases). The CDR3 is made up of 16 amino acids. Germline V CDR1 and CDR2: SEHNR, FQNEAQ (reference sequence). V was clipped by 4 bases and J by 7 bases, with 19 bases between them.

CDR3 nucleotides: TGTGCCAGCAGTGAAGAGGCGGGGACCTACAATGAGCAGTTCTTC. The encoded protein is CASSEEAGTYNEQFF. The chain couples TRBV6-1 to TRBJ2-1; D might be TRBD2 (6 bases). Trimming left V 1 base short and J 2 bases short, with 9 bases between. Per germline, CDR1 MNHNS and CDR2 SASEGT. The CDR3 contains 15 residues.

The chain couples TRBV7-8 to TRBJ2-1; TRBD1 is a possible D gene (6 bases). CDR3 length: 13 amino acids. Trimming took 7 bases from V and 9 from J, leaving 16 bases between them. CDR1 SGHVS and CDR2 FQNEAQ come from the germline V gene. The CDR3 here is CASIPTGQSEQFF. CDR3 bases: TGTGCCAGCATCCCTACAGGACAGAGTGAGCAGTTCTTC.

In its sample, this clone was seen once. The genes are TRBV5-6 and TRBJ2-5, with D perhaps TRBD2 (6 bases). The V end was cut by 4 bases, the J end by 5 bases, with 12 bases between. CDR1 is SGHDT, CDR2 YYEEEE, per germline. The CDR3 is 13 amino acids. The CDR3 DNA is TGTGCCAGCAGCGGAACTAGCTGGGAGACCCAGTACTTC. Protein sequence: CASSGTSWETQYF.

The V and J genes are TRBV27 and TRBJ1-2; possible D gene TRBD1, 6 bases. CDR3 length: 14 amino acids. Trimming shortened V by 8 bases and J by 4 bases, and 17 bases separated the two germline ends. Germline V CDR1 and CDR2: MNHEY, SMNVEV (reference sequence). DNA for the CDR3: TGTGCCAGCCGTCCGAGCAACAGGGCCTATGGCTACACCTTC. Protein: CASRPSNRAYGYTF.